Each of the 6 T cell receptor beta chains below was sequenced from the same sample in a study of response to subunit inactivated influenza vaccine. TCRdb re-called the RT-PCR reads through MiXCR, storing one row per CDR3 protein. The table shows fewer than 600,000 distinct CDR3 sequences, with roughly 7.9% occurring only once. The sample was PBMCs from blood, taken roughly 24 months after vaccination. The receptor source for this set is a man between 50 and 69 years old who received an inactivated influenza vaccine.

The table lists this clonotype with a few counts. The genes are TRBV12-3 or TRBV12-4 and TRBJ2-7; 10 bases map to TRBD1. V lost 5 bases to trimming and J lost 9 bases; unmatched junction nucleotides: 13. The CDR3 spans 15 residues. CDR3 region: CASSPPGGQGNRQYF. The CDR3 region has the DNA TGTGCCAGCAGTCCACCCGGGGGACAGGGGAATCGGCAGTACTTC.

Only a few counts were recorded for this clonotype. The V call is TRBV10-3, the J call TRBJ2-1; a possible D gene is TRBD1 (6 bases). Germline-derived CDR1 and CDR2 are ENHRY and SYGVKD. The CDR3 totals 13 residues. The germline V and J ends were trimmed by 0 bases and 13 bases, with 13 bases remaining between them. The CDR3 reads CAISESVGTTQFF. CDR3 nucleotides: TGTGCCATCAGTGAGTCTGTCGGGACAACCCAGTTCTTC.

This clonotype was seen only a few times. V usage is TRBV7-9 and J usage is TRBJ1-2; 9 bases are shared with TRBD1. Trimming at V came to 8 bases and at J to 9 bases, leaving 7 bases not matched to a gene. This CDR3 region has 12 residues. In germline, CDR1 is SEHNR, CDR2 FQNEAQ (reference sequence). CDR3 amino acids: CASGPGQGSYTF. Here the CDR3 DNA reads TGTGCCAGCGGTCCGGGACAGGGAAGCTACACCTTC.

This clonotype was counted many times. The CDR3 sequence is CSVEFKSTGELFF. The CDR3 nucleotides are TGCAGCGTTGAGTTCAAGAGCACCGGGGAGCTGTTTTTT. The chain links TRBV29-1 to TRBJ2-2; D is unresolved. V shed 3 bases and J shed 4 bases, with 9 bases lying between them. CDR1 and CDR2 (germline): SQVTM, ANQGSEA. This CDR3 contains 13 residues.

This chain links TRBV18 with TRBJ1-2, with D unresolved. Germline V CDR1 and CDR2: KGHSH, LQKENI. This CDR3 has 18 amino acids. The V and J ends lost 2 bases and 7 bases respectively, with 26 bases between them. The CDR3 nucleotides are TGTGCCAGCTCACCATTATCGACACGGAGTGCCTTTGGAGGTGGCTACACCTTC. Translating gives CASSPLSTRSAFGGGYTF.

The CDR3 DNA reads as TGTGCCAGCAGCCCGAACCGGGACCCAGGGACCTATGGCTACACCTTC. Its protein is CASSPNRDPGTYGYTF. V gene TRBV7-9 combines with J gene TRBJ1-2, with TRBD1 as a possible D gene (5 bases). The CDR3 covers 16 residues. V was pared by 5 bases and J by 4 bases, with 20 bases between. Germline CDR1 and CDR2: SEHNR and FQNEAQ (reference sequence). Variable domain in full (rest from reference TRBV7-9 and TRBJ1-2): DTGVSQNPRHKITKRGQNVTFRCDPISEHNRLYWYRQTLGQGPEFLTYFQNEAQLEKSRLLSDRFSAERPKGSFSTLEIQRTEQGDSAMYLCASSPNRDPGTYGYTFGSGTRLTVV.